Listed below are T cell receptor beta chains from one sample, sequenced in a study of blood T cell repertoires in COVID-19. Clones were sequenced by immunoSEQ multiplex PCR, and TCRdb holds only the in-frame ones, with some missing. The top ten clones hold around a fifth of a sample with some 200,000 clones, roughly 85% of them seen once. Sequenced material: peripheral blood. The receptors derive from a man between 60 and 75 years old with active or convalescent COVID-19. Both conserved end residues are part of each CDR3. D genes are given only for firm matches. Rows give clone size only sometimes, using once, few, many, or a class for an expanded clone.

clone_size d_call j_call v_call cdr3_aa cdr3_nt
NA TRBD1 TRBJ1-2 TRBV19 CASSPGQGIHGYTF TGTGCCAGTAGTCCGGGACAGGGAATCCATGGCTACACCTTC
NA TRBD2 TRBJ2-7 TRBV18 CASSPAGTSGAYEQYF TGTGCCAGCTCACCAGCCGGGACTAGCGGAGCCTACGAGCAGTACTTC
NA TRBD2 TRBJ2-1 TRBV5-4 CASRSGLAGDNEQFF TGTGCCAGCAGGTCGGGACTAGCGGGAGACAATGAGCAGTTCTTC
many TRBD1 TRBJ1-2 TRBV4-2 CASSQNPTGDYGYTF TGTGCCAGCAGCCAAAACCCAACAGGGGACTATGGCTACACCTTC
NA NA TRBJ2-7 TRBV6-1 CASSEDSSYEQYF TGTGCCAGCAGTGAAGATAGCTCCTACGAGCAGTACTTC
NA NA TRBJ1-6 TRBV30 CAWSVRGYWSSYNSPLHF TGTGCCTGGAGTGTTCGTGGTTATTGGAGCTCCTATAATTCACCCCTCCACTTT
NA TRBD1 TRBJ1-4 TRBV5-1 CASSLVQGAEKLFF TGCGCCAGCAGCTTGGTACAGGGGGCCGAAAAACTGTTTTTT
NA NA TRBJ1-1 TRBV3-1/TRBV3-2 CASSQAYRVTEAFF TGTGCCAGCAGCCAAGCGTATCGGGTTACTGAAGCTTTCTTT
NA TRBD1 TRBJ1-5 TRBV6-7 CASNGTGGIKPQHF TGTGCCAGCAACGGAACAGGGGGCATTAAGCCCCAGCATTTT
NA NA TRBJ1-5 TRBV24-1 CAPTAQPQHF TGTGCCCCCACCGCGCAGCCCCAGCATTTT
NA NA TRBJ1-2 TRBV15 CATSRDIGQVARYTF TGTGCCACCAGCAGAGATATAGGACAAGTCGCTAGGTACACCTTC
NA NA TRBJ1-2 TRBV19 CASRPGSLGYGYTF TGTGCCAGTAGGCCGGGAAGCTTGGGCTATGGCTACACCTTC
NA NA TRBJ1-5 TRBV2 CASSESGGGQPQHF TGTGCCAGCAGTGAATCCGGGGGTGGTCAGCCCCAGCATTTT
NA TRBD1 TRBJ2-7 TRBV14 CASSQEDRGPYEQYF TGTGCCAGCAGCCAAGAGGACAGGGGGCCCTACGAGCAGTACTTC
NA NA TRBJ2-1 TRBV3-1/TRBV3-2 CASSQRASVVGVFF TGTGCCAGCAGCCAGAGAGCGTCGGTTGTAGGTGTGTTCTTC
NA NA TRBJ1-1 TRBV6-8 CASIFEVTEAFF TGTGCCAGCATTTTTGAGGTCACTGAAGCTTTCTTT
NA TRBD1 TRBJ1-2 TRBV19 CASSATGGNGYTF TGTGCCAGTAGTGCTACAGGGGGCAATGGCTACACCTTC